This T cell receptor beta chain is from a study of vaccination and CD4 T cells after COVID-19. Overall study context: The convalescents comprised six males and four females, two of them Hispanic. The post-COVID samples were taken a median about 98 days after diagnosis, anywhere from 35 to 161.

The V gene's germline CDR1 is SGHRS and CDR2 YFSETQ. CDR3 length: 12 residues. Stated treatment: roughly 10-day PBMC culture with coronavirus spike peptide pools or control peptides (ViraFEST assay). For this clonotype: The antigen remains undetermined. One junction end does not reproduce the germline sequence, and a read error may be involved.

An Oncomine TCR Beta short-read assay was used to sequence the DNA from cultured CD4+ T cells. CD4+ T cells were cultured, and genomic DNA was extracted from them. Using its own MiXCR run on the PCR reads, TCRdb lists one record per CDR3 protein. The sample lists roughly 7,000 distinct CDR3 sequences; roughly 70% were seen once. The chain employs TRBV5-1 and TRBJ1-2, with TRBD1 identical over 10 bases. Material for sequencing was CD4+ T cells from blood, cultured in vitro. The sequence was obtained from a human donor who had recovered from COVID-19. The CDR3 region is CASSLSSGTGDF. CDR3 nucleotides: TGCGCCAGCAGCTTGTCTTCCGGGACAGGGGACTTC. The variable domain in full, with the rest retrieved from reference TRBV5-1 and TRBJ1-2, is KAGVTQTPRYLIKTRGQQVTLSCSPISGHRSVSWYQQTPGQGLQFLFEYFSETQRNKGNFPGRFSGRQFSNSRSEMNVSTLELGDSALYLCASSLSSGTGDFGSGTRLTVV.